Included here is one T cell receptor (beta chain) sequence, with context. The clone's antigen remains unknown. No qualities accompany the bases; no much larger clone lies one base away. The junction shows trimming of 5 bases on V and 3 bases on J, and the gene matches do not reach 7 bases of it. Sequences SGHRS (CDR1) and YFSETQ (CDR2) are obtained from the germline V gene. Its CDR3 holds 15 amino acids, cysteine through phenylalanine. Only the CDR3 DNA stays, 45 bases, in frame from base 1. The CDR3 regions of human TCRbeta chains were subjected to immunosequencing. In the original analysis: TCRs in the repertoires were compared against a reference library of SARS-CoV-2-specific TCRs that had been generated with the MIRA antigen-specificity platform. Breadth was defined as the fraction of unique TCRs that were SARS-CoV-2-associated. Depth was defined as the fraction of total T cells that were SARS-CoV-2-associated. Using the MIRA data, every spike-specific TCR was mapped to the spike region that the TCR reacted to and assigned to either a CD4 or a CD8 class. Log10-transformed breadth and depth values were compared by one-way ANOVA with Sidak's multiple comparisons tests. TCRdb carries this immuneACCESS record with in-frame sequences only. Its versions omit some clonotypes, under half of them owing to an unresolved V gene in the studies checked, with the rest unexplained. The V and J calls and clone size are taken from that table; D and trimming were inferred from the DNA. The sample table holds 110,000 or so clones, of which 85% to 90% were seen once. The ten largest clonotypes hold around 3% of the sample.

The time point label, read with the paper, signifies: about 28 days (+/-7) after the second vaccine dose. AZD1222 recipients given second doses at about 4 weeks or at about 12 weeks were pooled, since spike-specific TCR depth and breadth were not found to differ between the two schedules. Samples from vaccinated people were obtained from the UK trials COV001 and COV002, which included a single-blind randomized controlled phase 2/3 trial of AZD1222 (ChAdOx1 nCoV-19) in healthy adults. For TCRbeta chain sequencing, PBMC samples were collected from trial participants at day 0 and at day 28 after the second dose. The sample originates from a study of T cell responses to AZD1222 COVID-19 vaccine (dated by TCRdb to 2020 to 2023). General notes on the study: A total of 230 or so trial participants underwent TCR sequencing, of whom 207 received two doses of AZD1222 and about 25 received two doses of the MenACWY control vaccine. Trial participants were enrolled into age subgroups of 18-55, 56-69 and 70-plus years, which contained about 160, 30 and 59 TCR-sequenced participants, respectively.

Summary of the overall study and its limitations: Vaccine-associated CD4 TCRs spanned the whole spike protein, with dominant responses in regions 160-218 and 743-854. Participants were mostly white British and included more females than males, and it was suggested by the authors that clonal diversity may have been underestimated. The 56-69-year group was small, and its depth increase did not reach significance, likely because of low power. Because no day 14 peak-response samples were available, the repertoires could be characterized only after the peak T cell response. A significant rise in spike-specific TCR breadth and depth was observed after two AZD1222 doses relative to day 0 and relative to MenACWY recipients. Nearly half of unique spike-specific TCRs reportedly recognized epitopes outside regions mutated in the B.1.351 and B.1.1.7 variants. Conclusions about previously exposed vaccinees are limited, since just 5 or 6 AZD1222 recipients were seropositive for SARS-CoV-2 at baseline.

The sequence was obtained from an adult who received the AZD1222 COVID-19 vaccine. Sequences were derived from peripheral blood, sampled 28 days after the second AZD1222 dose. The chain was built from TRBV5-1 and TRBJ2-3, with 9 bases in between that match TRBD2. The DNA sequence is as follows: TGCGCCAGCAGTAGCGGCGGGGGGGCAACAGATACGCAGTATTTT. Its protein is CASSSGGGATDTQYF.